This entry is about one T cell receptor (beta chain). Its specificity is unknown. One end of the junction fails to match germline, which may point to a read error. TCRdb analysed the 5' RACE reads with MiXCR anew, one entry per CDR3 protein. Of 450,000 to 650,000 distinct CDR3 sequences in the sample, roughly a fifth were seen once. The germline V gene encodes CDR1 DFQATT and CDR2 SNEGSKA (reference sequence). The length of the CDR3 is 13 residues. The entry originates in a study of T-cell memory formation after mild COVID-19. Study-level information: Largely donor-specific sequence clusters came from a couple of donors. Study-level findings and limits: Pre-infection memory carried some responding clones, suggesting that cross-reactive memory joined.

This TCR came from an adult woman who had mild COVID-19 (a few samples of this study predate the infection). Cell type and time point are not known. The sample consisted of PBMCs or a T cell subset sorted from them (not recorded which). The chain uses TRBV20-1 and TRBJ1-1; maybe TRBD1 (5 bases). The CDR3, as DNA: TGCGGTGCCCCCCCTCAGGGGAACACTGAAGCTTTCTTT. Its translation is CGAPPQGNTEAFF.